Below, 5 T cell receptor beta chains from the same sample are listed, as sequenced in a study of T cell clonality in common variable immunodeficiency. Sequenced by immunoSEQ multiplex PCR; TCRdb stores in-frame clones only, minus some. The repertoire shows 35,000 to 50,000 clones, none seen only once; the top ten take about 1.3%. Sequencing was carried out using peripheral blood mononuclear cells. Every receptor here comes from a person between 18 and 75 years old in good health.

This clone was seen many times. The read is 3 residues too short to cover the CDR3 end, so that end is filled in from the germline J gene. The V gene is TRBV4-1, the J gene TRBJ2-2; D possibly corresponds to TRBD2 (6 bases). V shed 1 base and J shed 5 bases, with 17 bases lying between them. This CDR3 region has 17 residues. Germline V gene sequence: CDR1 MGHRA, CDR2 YSYEKL. CDR3 DNA (partial): TGCGCCAGCAGCCAAGTGGATATGGGACTTGTGACCGGGGAG. It translates to CASSQVDMGLVTGE. The full CDR3 sequence reads CASSQVDMGLVTGELFF.

This clone was found many times. The read ends 3 residues early relative to the CDR3; the germline J gene fills the gap. The rearrangement links TRBV20-1 to TRBJ1-5; weak D call: TRBD1 (5 bases). V was clipped by 0 bases and J by 2 bases, with 14 bases between them. Germline lookup yields CDR1 DFQATT and CDR2 SNEGSKA (reference sequence). There are 16 residues in the CDR3. The CDR3 bases that were read are TGCAGTGCTAGAGATGGGGCGGGGGTTGGCAATCAGCCC. Translating it yields CSARDGAGVGNQP. The complete CDR3 reads CSARDGAGVGNQPQHF.

Comments on this clone: The read gets to within 3 residues of the CDR3 end, and the germline J gene fills in the rest. The chain has TRBV7-2 and TRBJ1-5; D perhaps matches TRBD1 (5 bases). The CDR3 runs 15 residues. V was cut by 6 bases and J by 5 bases, with 17 bases left in between. Germline CDR1 SGHTA, CDR2 FQGNSA. This chain's CDR3 is CASSSPGRGDQPQHF. The CDR3 DNA, read in part, is TGTGCCAGCAGTTCTCCAGGGAGAGGGGATCAGCCC.

This clone was seen ten or more times. Read data end 3 residues before the CDR3 end; the end is taken from the germline J gene. The chain is built from TRBV5-6 and TRBJ2-4; TRBD2 might be the D (6 bases). Germline loops: CDR1 SGHDT, CDR2 YYEEEE. The V end was cut by 0 bases, the J end by 7 bases, with 11 bases between. The CDR3 contains 14 residues. Partial CDR3 DNA: TGTGCCAGCAGCTTGGCACTAGCCATGAACATT. This gives the protein CASSLALAMNI. The complete CDR3 sequence is CASSLALAMNIQYF. Looking up the rest from reference TRBV5-6 and TRBJ2-4 gives the full variable domain: DAGVTQSPTHLIKTRGQQVTLRCSPKSGHDTVSWYQQALGQGPQFIFQYYEEEERQRGNFPDRFSGHQFPNYSSELNVNALLLGDSALYLCASSLALAMNIQYFGAGTRLSVL.

This clone was observed at least ten times. The DNA ends 3 residues before the CDR3 does, and the rest of the CDR3 is filled in from the germline J gene. This rearrangement joins TRBV27 to TRBJ2-1, with D possibly matching TRBD1 (5 bases). The V end was cut by 3 bases, the J end by 2 bases, with 20 bases between. There are 18 residues in the CDR3. Looked up from germline, CDR1 is MNHEY and CDR2 is SMNVEV (reference sequence). The CDR3 loop is CASSFRPPQASAYNEQFF. The CDR3 DNA, read in part, is TGTGCCAGCAGTTTCCGCCCCCCACAGGCTTCAGCCTACAATGAG.